This TCR beta chain is from a study of shared clonotypes between healthy human individuals (dated by TCRdb to 2018 to 2020). With respect to the entire study: The cohort included three men and a couple of women between 18 and 49 years of age. Blood TCR repertoires of about 5 healthy adults were deeply sequenced to estimate repertoire size and the extent of clonotype sharing between individuals. For each donor, CD4 naive and CD4 memory were each given three plates, CD8 naive was given two plates, and CD8 memory was given one plate. Libraries were prepared and TCR repertoires were sequenced by different laboratories using diverse techniques, in order to increase sequencing depth and limit assay-specific biases. Per donor, leukapheresis produced somewhere between about 0.9 and 9 billion PBMCs.

V sheds 6 bases and J sheds 0 bases, leaving 27 bases between their ends. CDR3 length: 19 amino acids, cysteine to phenylalanine. Here the CDR3 DNA is all that survives: 57 bases in frame from base 1. For CDR1 and CDR2, the germline V gene lists SQVTM and ANQGSEA. A note on this clone: This clone's antigen is unknown. Base qualities are not provided; no much larger clone lies one nucleotide away.

CD8 naive samples were CD45RO-negative cells positively selected for CCR7, giving a CD45RA+CCR7+ population that excluded TemRA cells. Healthy HIV-negative adults with no recently reported acute infections or vaccinations were included as donors. Every donor was a Caucasian adult residing in Nashville, Tennessee, USA. Blood was obtained by leukapheresis, after which PBMCs were separated by Ficoll-Histopaque density gradient centrifugation and cryopreserved in liquid nitrogen vapor phase. Purity and quantity of every magnetically sorted T cell population were checked by analytical flow cytometry. Each sorted fraction had its genomic DNA isolated and then quantified by UV absorbance on a Nanodrop 2000c. Points the paper makes about the study in general: Higher generation probabilities were observed for clonotypes shared by all four sorted-subset donors than for non-shared clonotypes. Sampling was limited to blood, and TCR repertoires in tissue likely differ from TCR repertoires in blood. Naive subsets generally had larger estimated clonotype richness than memory subsets did. Even with the large sequencing depth, rarefaction of the sorted-subset datasets indicated that sequencing was incomplete. The genetic and exposure-history diversity represented was limited by the small number of donors. Sharing across a handful of donors was observed for about 5% of naive CD4, less than 4% of naive CD8, 2.3% of memory CD4, and about 0.38% of memory CD8 clonotypes. Based on pairwise subsampling, the degree of clonotype sharing among donors was expected to be affected by sequencing depth.

Using the deep immunoSEQ assay, multiplex PCR amplified TCR CDR3 regions from genomic DNA. Extracted genomic DNA from each cell subset was spread evenly across all wells of several immunoSEQ 96-well plates, with each plate serving as a replicate. Each replicate PCR for sorted subsets received roughly 0.2 ug genomic DNA, equal to tens of thousands of T cell genomes. Purified libraries were quantified with a Qubit 3.0 fluorometer, sized on a Bioanalyzer 2100, and re-quantified with the KAPA Library Quantification kit. Every immunoSEQ 96-well plate was sequenced on a separate single-read 150-cycle Illumina NextSeq 550 flow cell. The paper's data handling went like this. Because the immunoSEQ output held only junctional sequences and lacked quality scores, the filtering could not match the filtering applied to full-length reads. Sequences were annotated with PyIR, a Python wrapper for IgBLAST v1.9, and V/J genes and CDR3 were assigned using IMGT germline references. Reads with weak V/J assignments (E-value above 1e-6), missing CDR3, stop codons, out-of-frame junctions, or ambiguous translated residues were removed. A V3J clonotype was defined by an identical inferred V gene, J gene, and CDR3 amino acid sequence. Percentage overlap between repertoires was computed as shared unique clonotypes divided by the size of the smaller repertoire. Repertoire richness was assessed with RTK rarefaction, the Chao1 estimator, and Recon v2.1 estimates of unobserved clonotypes. Generation probabilities for all TCRbeta clonotypes obtained by the gDNA method from several donors were computed using OLGA. This is the immuneACCESS table as TCRdb keeps it, with only in-frame sequences that have V and J called. A part of the clones is gone; compared with another copy, unresolved V genes explain less than half, and the rest is unexplained. For V, J and clone size, that table is used; D and trimming come from the DNA. The sample table records some 600,000 clones; roughly 96% of these occur just once. The ten largest clones take up less than 0.13% of the sample.

The sequence joins TRBV29-1 to TRBJ2-1; the D gene is possibly TRBD2, with 6 bases matching. The receptor's source is a woman younger than 45 in good health. Sequenced input: naive CD8+ T cells sorted from blood. According to the study, the label for this sample's cell subset or site signals: CD45RA+CCR7+. The DNA sequence reads TGCAGCGTCGATACGGGGGTTGCGTTAGGGCGCAGCTCCTACAATGAGCAGTTCTTC. This is translated as CSVDTGVALGRSSYNEQFF.